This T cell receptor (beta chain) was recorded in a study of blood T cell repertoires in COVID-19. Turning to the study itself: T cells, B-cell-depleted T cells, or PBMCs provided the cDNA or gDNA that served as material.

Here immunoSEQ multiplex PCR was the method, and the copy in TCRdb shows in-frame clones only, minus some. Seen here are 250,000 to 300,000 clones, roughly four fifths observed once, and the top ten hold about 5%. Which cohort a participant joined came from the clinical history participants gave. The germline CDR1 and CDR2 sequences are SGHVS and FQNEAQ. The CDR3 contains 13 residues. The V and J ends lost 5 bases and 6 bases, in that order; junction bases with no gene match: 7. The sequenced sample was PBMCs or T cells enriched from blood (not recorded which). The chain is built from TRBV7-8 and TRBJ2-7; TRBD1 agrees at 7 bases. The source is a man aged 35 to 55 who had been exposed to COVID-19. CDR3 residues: CASSVDREGEQYF. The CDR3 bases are TGTGCCAGCAGCGTTGACAGGGAAGGCGAGCAGTACTTC.